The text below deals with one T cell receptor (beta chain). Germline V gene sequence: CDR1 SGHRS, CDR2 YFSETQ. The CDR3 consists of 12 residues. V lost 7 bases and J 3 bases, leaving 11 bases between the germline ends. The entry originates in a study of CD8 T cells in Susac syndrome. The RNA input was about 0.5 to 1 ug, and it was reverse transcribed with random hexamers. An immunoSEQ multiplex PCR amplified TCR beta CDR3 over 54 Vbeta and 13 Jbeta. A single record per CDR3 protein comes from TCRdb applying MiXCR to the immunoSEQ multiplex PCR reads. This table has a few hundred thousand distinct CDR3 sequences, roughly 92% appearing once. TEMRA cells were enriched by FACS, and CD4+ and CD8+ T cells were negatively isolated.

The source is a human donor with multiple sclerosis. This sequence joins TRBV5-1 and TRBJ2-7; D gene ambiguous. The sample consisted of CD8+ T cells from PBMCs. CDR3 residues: CASGSGDYEQYF. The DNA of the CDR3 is TGCGCCAGCGGGTCCGGAGACTACGAGCAGTACTTC.